Listed here is a single T cell receptor (beta chain). Its antigen is not identified. With two-round multiplex PCR, TCR beta CDR3 sequences were amplified from genomic DNA. Every TRBV and TRBJ gene had its own specific primer in first-round PCR. TCRdb re-analysed the multiplex PCR reads in MiXCR, keeping a single row per CDR3 protein. The table has about 59,000 distinct CDR3 sequences, around 27% seen once. V was cut by 4 bases and J by 8 bases, with 14 bases left in between. Looked up from germline, CDR1 is SGHTA and CDR2 is FQGNSA. CDR3 size: 14 residues. The data are from a study of prognosis after radiotherapy for stage I lung cancer. Overall study results and limits: Between patients with and without metastases, TRBV and TRBJ gene usage reportedly differed.

The receptor comes from a donor aged 50 or older with non-small cell lung cancer. This sample comprised PBMCs, obtained before or after stereotactic body radiation therapy (not recorded which). The chain couples TRBV7-2 to TRBJ1-4; TRBD1 is a possible D gene (6 bases). Here the CDR3 reads CASSYAQGMEKLFF. In nucleotides, the CDR3 is TGTGCCAGCAGCTACGCCCAGGGGATGGAAAAACTGTTTTTT.